This T cell receptor (beta chain) stems from a study of vaccination and CD4 T cells after COVID-19. This CDR3 has 12 amino acids. Germline V gene sequence: CDR1 WNHNN, CDR2 SYGVQD (reference sequence). Regarding treatment: roughly 10-day PBMC culture with coronavirus spike peptide pools or control peptides (ViraFEST assay). Sequencing of the DNA from cultured CD4+ T cells was carried out with the Oncomine TCR Beta short-read assay. A single record per CDR3 protein comes from TCRdb applying MiXCR to the PCR reads. The sample holds fewer than 25,000 distinct CDR3 sequences, about 44% seen once. Comment on this clonotype: The antigen remains undetermined. The junction and the germline gene differ at one end; a read error may be behind it.

The rearrangement uses TRBV10-1 and TRBJ2-7, with D tentatively TRBD1 (5 bases). The sequences come from CD4+ T cells from blood, cultured in vitro, collected before SARS-CoV-2 vaccination. This receptor was obtained from a human donor who had recovered from COVID-19. This CDR3 reads CASGDSSYEQYF. The CDR3 DNA is TGCGCCAGCGGTGACAGTTCCTACGAGCAGTACTTC.